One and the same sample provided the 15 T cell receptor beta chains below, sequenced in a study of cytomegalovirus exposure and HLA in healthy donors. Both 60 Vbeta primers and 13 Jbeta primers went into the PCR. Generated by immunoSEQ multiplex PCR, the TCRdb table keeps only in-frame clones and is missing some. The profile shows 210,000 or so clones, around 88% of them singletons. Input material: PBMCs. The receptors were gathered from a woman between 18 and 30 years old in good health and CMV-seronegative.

The CDR3 loop is CASSAGTGGPNSPLHF. For the CDR3, the DNA is TGTGCCAGCAGCGCAGGGACAGGGGGTCCTAATTCACCCCTCCACTTT. J is TRBJ1-6 and V is TRBV7-6; 11 bases map to TRBD1. The trim removed 5 bases at V and 6 bases at J, leaving 6 bases unmatched. Germline V gene data show CDR1 as SGHVS and CDR2 as FNYEAQ. This CDR3 contains 16 residues.

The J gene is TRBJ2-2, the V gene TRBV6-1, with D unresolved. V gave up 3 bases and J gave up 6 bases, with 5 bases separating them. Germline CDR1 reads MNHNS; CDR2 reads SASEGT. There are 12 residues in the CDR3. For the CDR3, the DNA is TGTGCCAGCAGTGATGTAGCCGGGGAGCTGTTTTTT. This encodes CASSDVAGELFF.

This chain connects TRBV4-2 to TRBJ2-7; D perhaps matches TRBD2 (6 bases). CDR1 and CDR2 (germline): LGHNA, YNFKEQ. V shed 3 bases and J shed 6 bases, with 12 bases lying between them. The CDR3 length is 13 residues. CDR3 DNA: TGTGCCAGCAGCCAGTTGGAGGGAGGCGAGCAGTACTTC. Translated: CASSQLEGGEQYF.

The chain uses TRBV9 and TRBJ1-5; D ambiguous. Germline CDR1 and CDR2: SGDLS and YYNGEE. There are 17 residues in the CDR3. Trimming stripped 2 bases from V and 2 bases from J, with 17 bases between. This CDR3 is CASSVSSSARGNQPQHF. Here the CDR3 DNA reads TGTGCCAGCAGCGTTTCTAGTAGTGCACGCGGCAATCAGCCCCAGCATTTT. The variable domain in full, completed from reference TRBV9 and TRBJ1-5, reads DSGVTQTPKHLITATGQRVTLRCSPRSGDLSVYWYQQSLDQGLQFLIQYYNGEERAKGNILERFSAQQFPDLHSELNLSSLELGDSALYFCASSVSSSARGNQPQHFGDGTRLSIL.

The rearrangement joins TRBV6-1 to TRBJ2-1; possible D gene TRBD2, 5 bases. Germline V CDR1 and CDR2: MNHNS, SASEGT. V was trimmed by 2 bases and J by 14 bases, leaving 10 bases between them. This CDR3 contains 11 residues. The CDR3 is CASSERISEFF. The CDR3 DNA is TGTGCCAGCAGTGAAAGGATTAGCGAGTTCTTC.

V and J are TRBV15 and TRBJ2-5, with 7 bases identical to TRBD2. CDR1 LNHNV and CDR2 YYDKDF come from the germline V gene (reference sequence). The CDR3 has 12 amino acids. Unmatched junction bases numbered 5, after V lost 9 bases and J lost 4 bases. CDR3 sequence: CATAAGLETQYF. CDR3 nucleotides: TGTGCCACAGCAGCGGGGTTAGAGACCCAGTACTTC.

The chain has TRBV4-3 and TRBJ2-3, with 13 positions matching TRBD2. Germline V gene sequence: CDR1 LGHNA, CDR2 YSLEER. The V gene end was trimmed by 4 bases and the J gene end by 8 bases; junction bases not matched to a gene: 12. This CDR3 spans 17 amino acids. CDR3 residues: CASSPGLAGILGGTQYF. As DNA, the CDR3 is TGCGCCAGCAGCCCGGGACTAGCGGGAATTCTGGGGGGTACGCAGTATTTT.

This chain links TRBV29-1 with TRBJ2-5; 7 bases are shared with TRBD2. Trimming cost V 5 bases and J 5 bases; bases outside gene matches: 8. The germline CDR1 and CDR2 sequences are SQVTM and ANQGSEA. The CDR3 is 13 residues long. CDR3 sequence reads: CSVRWGGRETQYF. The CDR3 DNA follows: TGCAGCGTTCGTTGGGGGGGTAGGGAGACCCAGTACTTC.

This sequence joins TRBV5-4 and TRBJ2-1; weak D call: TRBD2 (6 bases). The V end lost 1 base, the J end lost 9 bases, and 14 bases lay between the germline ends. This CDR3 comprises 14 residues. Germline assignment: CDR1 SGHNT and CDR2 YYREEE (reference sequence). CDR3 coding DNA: TGTGCCAGCAGCTTGTGGAGGGCCGGAGGTGAGCAGTTCTTC. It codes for CASSLWRAGGEQFF. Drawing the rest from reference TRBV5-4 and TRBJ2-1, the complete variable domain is ETGVTQSPTHLIKTRGQQVTLRCSSQSGHNTVSWYQQALGQGPQFIFQYYREEENGRGNFPPRFSGLQFPNYSSELNVNALELDDSALYLCASSLWRAGGEQFFGPGTRLTVL.

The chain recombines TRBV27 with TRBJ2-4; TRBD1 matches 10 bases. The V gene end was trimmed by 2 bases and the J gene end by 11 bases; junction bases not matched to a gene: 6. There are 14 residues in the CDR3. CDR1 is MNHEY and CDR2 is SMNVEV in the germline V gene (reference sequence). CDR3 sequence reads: CASSLKVDRGLQYF. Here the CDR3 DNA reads TGTGCCAGCAGTTTAAAGGTCGACAGGGGGCTTCAGTACTTC.

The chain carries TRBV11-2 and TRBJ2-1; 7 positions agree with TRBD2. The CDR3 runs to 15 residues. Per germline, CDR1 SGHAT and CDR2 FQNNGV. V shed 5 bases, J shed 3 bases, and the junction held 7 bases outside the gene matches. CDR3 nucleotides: TGTGCCAGCAGCCAATCGACGGGGGGCTACAATGAGCAGTTCTTC. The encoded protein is CASSQSTGGYNEQFF.

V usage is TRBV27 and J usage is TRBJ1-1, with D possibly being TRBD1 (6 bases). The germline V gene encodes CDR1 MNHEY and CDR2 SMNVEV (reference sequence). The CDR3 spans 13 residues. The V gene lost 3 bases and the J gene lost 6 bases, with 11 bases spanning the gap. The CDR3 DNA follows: TGTGCCAGCAGTTTGTTCAGGGGCGCTGAAGCTTTCTTT. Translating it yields CASSLFRGAEAFF.

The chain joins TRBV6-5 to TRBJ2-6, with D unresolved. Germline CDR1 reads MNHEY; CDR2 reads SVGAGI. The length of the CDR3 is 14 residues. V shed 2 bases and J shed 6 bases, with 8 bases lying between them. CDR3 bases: TGTGCCAGCAGTTACACCGACACGGCCAACGTCCTGACTTTC. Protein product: CASSYTDTANVLTF.

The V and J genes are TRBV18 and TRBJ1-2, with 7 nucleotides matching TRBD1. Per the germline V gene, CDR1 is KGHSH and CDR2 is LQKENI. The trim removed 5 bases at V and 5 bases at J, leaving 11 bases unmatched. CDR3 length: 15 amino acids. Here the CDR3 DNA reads TGTGCCAGCTCAAAAGACACAGGGGATGGGTATGGCTACACCTTC. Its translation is CASSKDTGDGYGYTF.

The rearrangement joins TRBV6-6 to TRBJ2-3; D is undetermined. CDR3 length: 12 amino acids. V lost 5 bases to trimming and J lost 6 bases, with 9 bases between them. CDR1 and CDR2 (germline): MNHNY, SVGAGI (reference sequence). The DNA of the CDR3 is TGTGCCAGCAGTCCGGGTCCCGATACGCAGTATTTT. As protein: CASSPGPDTQYF.